These 5 T cell receptor beta chains were sequenced from one sample in a study of T cells in Graves' hyperthyroidism and ophthalmopathy (dated by TCRdb to about 2019). Library preparation employed multiplex PCR. These reads were obtained on an Illumina HiSeq 2000. The TCR beta CDR3 regions were amplified from RNA transcripts. For the first round of RT-PCR on the TCR CDR3, the HTBI primer set was used together with the Qiagen OneStep RT-PCR kit. TCRdb trimmed public reads at Q25 via fastp, called clones via MiXCR and kept in-frame beta chains. Each entry merges the rows of one CDR3 protein and shows their most common DNA and genes. This sample has around 540,000 distinct CDR3 sequences in its table, and just over 45% of those were observed once. The top ten hold roughly 8.2% of the sample. The source material was peripheral blood or thyroid tissue (not recorded which). These TCRs come from a woman aged 18-29 years with Graves' hyperthyroidism. Donor details come from another sample of the same person, matched by shared clones.

Many counts were recorded for this clonotype. The chain recombines TRBV5-1 with TRBJ2-6; D is undetermined. Between the trimmed V and J ends, which lost 0 bases and 0 bases, there was a span of 7 bases. This CDR3 contains 16 residues. The V gene's germline CDR1 is SGHRS and CDR2 YFSETQ. The CDR3 region is CASSLGLHSGANVLTF. The DNA of the CDR3 is TGCGCCAGCAGCTTGGGGTTGCACTCTGGGGCCAACGTCCTGACTTTC.

The rearrangement joins TRBV20-1 to TRBJ2-7, with 8 bases aligning to TRBD2. The CDR3 totals 16 residues. With V trimmed by 0 bases and J by 2 bases, 9 bases remained unmatched. Germline CDR1 DFQATT, CDR2 SNEGSKA (reference sequence). The CDR3 reads CSARDVLAGLTYEQYF. The CDR3, as DNA: TGCAGTGCTAGAGACGTCCTAGCGGGTTTAACCTACGAGCAGTACTTC.

Ten or more counts support this clonotype. This chain links TRBV29-1 with TRBJ2-7; no firm D call. V was pared by 7 bases and J by 7 bases, with 20 bases between. This CDR3 has 13 residues. The V gene's germline CDR1 is SQVTM and CDR2 ANQGSEA. This CDR3 is CSAAVANLREQYF. The DNA of the CDR3 is TGCAGCGCGGCCGTCGCCAACCTCCGTGAGCAGTACTTC.

In this sample, this clonotype turned up a few times. J is TRBJ2-5 and V is TRBV20-1; tentative D call: TRBD2 (7 bases). The V gene's germline CDR1 is DFQATT and CDR2 SNEGSKA (reference sequence). Trimming left V 6 bases short and J 5 bases short, with 13 bases between. The CDR3 spans 12 residues. The CDR3 protein is CSAGGGAETQYF. CDR3 sequence (DNA): TGCAGTGCGGGGGGGGGCGCCGAGACCCAGTACTTC.

The rearrangement links TRBV25-1 to TRBJ2-5; 14 positions agree with TRBD2. This CDR3 contains 16 residues. The junction had 6 bases not matched to a gene; V was cut back by 7 bases and J by 2 bases. Germline V gene lookup returns CDR1 MGHDK and CDR2 SYGVNS. CDR3 protein: CASTGLAGVLQETQYF. The CDR3 nucleotides are TGTGCCAGCACGGGACTAGCGGGAGTGCTGCAAGAGACCCAGTACTTC.